The sequence of this TCR beta chain was determined in a study of blood T cell repertoires in COVID-19. In the source study's methods: The assay estimated nucleated cells by amplifying reference gene primers. Generated by immunoSEQ multiplex PCR, the TCRdb table keeps only in-frame clones and is missing some. V, J and clone size are taken as reported in that table, and D and trimming were inferred from the DNA itself. The sample lists 100,000 to 150,000 clones, 70% to 85% occurring once. This TCR derives from a woman between 65 and 79 years old with acute or convalescent COVID-19. What was sequenced was peripheral blood.

The CDR3 DNA follows: TGTGCCAGTAGTATAGATACAGGGGCCCGACACTCTGGAAACACCATATATTTT. Translating gives CASSIDTGARHSGNTIYF. The V gene is TRBV19, the J gene TRBJ1-3; 7 bases agree with TRBD1. The junction had 8 bases not matched to a gene; V was cut back by 0 bases and J by 0 bases. Germline V gene data show CDR1 as LNHDA and CDR2 as SQIVND (reference sequence). The CDR3 extends over 18 amino acids.